This T cell receptor (beta chain) was obtained from a study of shared clonotypes between healthy human individuals. Study-wide background: Three men and a couple of women, aged 18 to 49, were donors.

Study processing details: Filtering differed because ImmunoSEQ produced junction-only sequences that carried no quality scores. Here immunoSEQ multiplex PCR was the method, and the copy in TCRdb shows in-frame clones only, minus some. V and J calls plus clone size are reproduced from that table; the DNA served to infer D and trimming. The profile covers some 2.4 million clones, with approximately 93% appearing a single time and about 0.34% taken by the ten largest. This clone was observed a handful of times. Antigen specificity is unknown. Per the germline V gene, CDR1 is SNHLY and CDR2 is FYNNEI. The CDR3 is 14 residues long. J gave up 6 bases and V 4 bases, and 8 bases lay outside the gene matches. The study's findings and limits: Clonotype sharing levels among donors were expected to vary with sequencing depth. Blood was the only sampled material, and tissue repertoires likely differ.

This receptor was identified in a man younger than 35 in good health. Some clones in this sample may be carry-over from other donors' samples. This rearrangement joins TRBV2 to TRBJ1-2; 7 nucleotides line up with TRBD1. The sequenced sample consisted of naive CD4+ T cells from PBMCs. Subset denoted: CD45RA+ positively selected. For the CDR3, the DNA is TGTGCCAGCAGTGCTACCGGGACAGTGAATGGCTACACCTTC. This sequence encodes CASSATGTVNGYTF. Variable domain in full (rest from reference TRBV2 and TRBJ1-2): EPEVTQTPSHQVTQMGQEVILRCVPISNHLYFYWYRQILGQKVEFLVSFYNNEISEKSEIFDDQFSVERPDGSNFTLKIRSTKLEDSAMYFCASSATGTVNGYTFGSGTRLTVV.